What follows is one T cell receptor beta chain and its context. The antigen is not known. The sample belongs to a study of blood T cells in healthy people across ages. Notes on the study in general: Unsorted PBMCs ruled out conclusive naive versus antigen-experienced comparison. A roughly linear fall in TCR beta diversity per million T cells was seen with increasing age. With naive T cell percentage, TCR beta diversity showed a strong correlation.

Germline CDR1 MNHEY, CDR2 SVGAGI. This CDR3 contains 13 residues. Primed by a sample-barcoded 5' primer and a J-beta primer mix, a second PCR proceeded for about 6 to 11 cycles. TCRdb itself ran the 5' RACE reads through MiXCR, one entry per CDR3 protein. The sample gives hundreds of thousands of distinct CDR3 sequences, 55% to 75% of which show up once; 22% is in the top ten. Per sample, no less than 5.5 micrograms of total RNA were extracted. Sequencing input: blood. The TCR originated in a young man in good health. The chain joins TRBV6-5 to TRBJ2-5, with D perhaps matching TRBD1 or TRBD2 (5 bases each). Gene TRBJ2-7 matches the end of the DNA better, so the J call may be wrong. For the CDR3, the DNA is TGTGCCAGCGCCCAAAGCAGGGAGTACGAGCAGTACTTC. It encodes CASAQSREYEQYF.